The 13 T cell receptor beta chains below come from one sample, sequenced in a study of shared clonotypes between healthy human individuals. Sequenced by immunoSEQ multiplex PCR; TCRdb stores in-frame clones only, minus some. Altogether roughly 1,100,000 clones are present, more than 65% being singletons, with the ten largest covering about 1.5%. The sequenced material came from memory CD4+ T cells sorted from blood. Subset denoted: CD45RA-negative fraction. The receptors originated from a man aged 18 to 30 in good health.

In its sample, this clone was seen a few times. The genes are TRBV5-1 and TRBJ1-4; TRBD1 matches at 11 bases. The J segment lost 6 bases and the V segment lost 3 bases, leaving 7 bases of the junction unmatched. CDR3 size: 16 residues. In germline, CDR1 is SGHRS, CDR2 YFSETQ. The CDR3 reads CASSSGTGGGYEKLFF. As DNA, the CDR3 is TGCGCCAGCAGCTCCGGGACAGGGGGAGGGTATGAAAAACTGTTTTTT.

In its sample, this clone was seen a few times. The rearrangement joins TRBV30 to TRBJ1-1; D call uncertain. The CDR3 extends over 12 amino acids. V was pared by 1 base and J by 11 bases, with 14 bases between. Germline V CDR1 and CDR2: GTSNPN, SVGIG (reference sequence). The CDR3 region is CAWSARGRGAFF. The CDR3 DNA sequence: TGTGCCTGGAGTGCACGCGGCAGAGGGGCTTTCTTT.

The rearrangement uses TRBV2 and TRBJ2-3; TRBD2 might be the D (5 bases). Trimming removed 5 bases from V and 2 bases from J, with 11 bases in between. CDR3 length equals 14 residues. CDR1 and CDR2 (germline): SNHLY, FYNNEI. The DNA of the CDR3 is TGTGCCAGCAGTAACCGGGAACCCACAGATACGCAGTATTTT. Encoded protein: CASSNREPTDTQYF.

The V call is TRBV5-4, the J call TRBJ2-5, with TRBD1 as a possible D gene (6 bases). Trimming took off 4 bases at V and 5 bases at J, with 21 bases between the two ends. Germline assignment: CDR1 SGHNT and CDR2 YYREEE (reference sequence). This CDR3 region has 16 residues. CDR3 in amino acids: CASSAKTGPRGETQYF. The DNA for the CDR3 is TGTGCCAGCAGCGCCAAGACCGGTCCAAGGGGGGAGACCCAGTACTTC.

The gene calls are TRBV7-8 and TRBJ2-7, with 9 positions matching TRBD2. Germline assignment: CDR1 SGHVS and CDR2 FQNEAQ. This CDR3 contains 15 residues. V was pared by 2 bases and J by 7 bases, with 9 bases of the junction left unmatched. CDR3 DNA: TGTGCCAGCAGCTTATCCTCGGCGGGGGGGCTTGAGCAGTACTTC. The encoded protein is CASSLSSAGGLEQYF.

This sequence joins TRBV5-1 and TRBJ2-7; possible D gene TRBD1, 6 bases. Germline V gene lookup returns CDR1 SGHRS and CDR2 YFSETQ. Trimming stripped 0 bases from V and 4 bases from J, with 11 bases between. The CDR3 has 14 amino acids. The DNA of the CDR3 is TGCGCCAGCAGCTTGGGGCAGGGGCAATACGAGCAGTACTTC. It yields the protein CASSLGQGQYEQYF.

The chain recombines TRBV15 with TRBJ2-7, with TRBD2 as a possible D gene (5 bases). Trimming took 4 bases from V and 0 from J, leaving 13 bases between them. This CDR3 has 15 residues. Germline CDR1 LNHNV, CDR2 YYDKDF (reference sequence). The CDR3 sequence is CATSKSPGSSYEQYF. The CDR3 DNA sequence: TGTGCCACCAGCAAATCTCCGGGGTCCTCCTACGAGCAGTACTTC.

J is TRBJ1-4 and V is TRBV6-5; 11 positions match TRBD1. V shed 6 bases and J 8 bases; nucleotides not matched to a gene: 5. The CDR3 spans 14 residues. Germline V lookup: CDR1 MNHEY, CDR2 SVGAGI. This CDR3 reads CASRRDRGEEKLFF. The CDR3 DNA follows: TGTGCCAGCAGGAGGGACAGGGGGGAAGAAAAACTGTTTTTT.

A word on this clone: It may be a read error: a sequence one base away is much more abundant. V usage is TRBV19 and J usage is TRBJ1-3; a weak D match, TRBD1 (6 bases). V lost 4 bases to trimming and J lost 0 bases, with 13 bases between them. This CDR3 spans 16 amino acids. CDR1 LNHDA and CDR2 SQIVND come from the germline V gene (reference sequence). The CDR3 region is CASSRGQPHSGNTIYF. Here the CDR3 DNA reads TGTGCCAGTAGTAGAGGACAGCCCCACTCTGGAAACACCATATATTTT. Together with reference TRBV19 and TRBJ1-3, the CDR3 gives the full variable domain: DGGITQSPKYLFRKEGQNVTLSCEQNLNHDAMYWYRQDPGQGLRLIYYSQIVNDFQKGDIAEGYSVSREKKESFPLTVTSAQKNPTAFYLCASSRGQPHSGNTIYFGEGSWLTVV.

This clone has a handful of counts. DNA for the CDR3: TGTGCCACCCGGGACGACAGGGACTACCAGCCCCAGCATTTT. This codes for CATRDDRDYQPQHF. The chain uses TRBV10-3 and TRBJ1-5, with 7 bases matching TRBD1. In germline, CDR1 is ENHRY, CDR2 SYGVKD. V shed 10 bases, J shed 7 bases, and the junction held 13 bases outside the gene matches. The CDR3 consists of 14 residues.

CDR3 DNA: TGTGCCAGCAGGACAGGGTCTGAAAAACTGTTTTTT. Amino acids: CASRTGSEKLFF. V is TRBV6-5 and J is TRBJ1-4; 7 bases match TRBD1. This CDR3 region has 12 residues. Germline trimming cut 6 bases from V and 7 bases from J; bases unmatched to any gene: 2. Per germline, CDR1 MNHEY and CDR2 SVGAGI.

This clone was observed at least ten times. The genes are TRBV5-6 and TRBJ1-2, with D hard to call. CDR1 and CDR2 (germline): SGHDT, YYEEEE. This CDR3 has 15 residues. Trimming took 4 bases from V and 2 from J, leaving 15 bases between them. This CDR3 reads CASSLNTRVNYGYTF. The CDR3 DNA reads as TGTGCCAGCAGCCTAAATACAAGGGTAAACTATGGCTACACCTTC.

This clone was picked up one time. The chain is built from TRBV18 and TRBJ1-2; 7 bases fit TRBD1. J was trimmed by 5 bases and V by 3 bases; bases with no gene match: 9. The CDR3 sequence is 15 residues long. The germline V gene has CDR1 KGHSH and CDR2 LQKENI. The DNA of the CDR3 is TGTGCCAGCTCACCGTGGACAGGAGGTGAATATGGCTACACCTTC. Its protein is CASSPWTGGEYGYTF.